This TCR beta chain was captured by sequencing in a study of shared clonotypes between healthy human individuals (dated by TCRdb to 2020 to 2021). For the study in its entirety: The cohort comprised a couple of women and a few men aged 18 to 49 years. Libraries were prepared and TCR repertoires were sequenced by different laboratories using diverse techniques, in order to increase sequencing depth and limit assay-specific biases. For each donor, three plates each were used for CD4 naive and CD4 memory, two plates were used for CD8 naive, and one plate was used for CD8 memory. Per donor, leukapheresis produced somewhere between about 0.94 and 9 billion PBMCs. Blood TCR repertoires of about 5 healthy adults were deeply sequenced to estimate repertoire size and the extent of clonotype sharing between individuals.

The CDR3, cysteine through phenylalanine, is 11 amino acids long. Solely the CDR3 DNA is kept, with 33 bases framed from the first base. According to the germline V gene (reference sequence), CDR1 reads DFQATT and CDR2 reads SNEGSKA. V loses 6 bases, J loses 5 bases, and the germline ends lie 10 bases apart. Donors were healthy HIV-negative adults with no recently reported acute infections or vaccinations. Only Caucasian adults living in Nashville, Tennessee, USA were represented among the donors. CD4+ T cells were enriched by magnetic negative selection, after which naive cells were positively selected on CD45RA and the negative fraction was taken as the memory subset. After blood collection by leukapheresis, PBMCs were isolated using Ficoll-Histopaque density gradient centrifugation and then cryopreserved in the vapor phase of liquid nitrogen. Purity and quantity of every magnetically sorted T cell population were checked by analytical flow cytometry. Genomic DNA was isolated from each sorted fraction and quantified by UV absorbance on a Nanodrop 2000c.

The research as a whole found: Only blood was sampled, and tissue TCR repertoires likely differ from those in blood. Even with the large sequencing depth, rarefaction of the sorted-subset datasets indicated that sequencing was incomplete. The small number of donors limited the genetic and exposure-history diversity represented. Compared with non-shared clonotypes, clonotypes shared by all four sorted-subset donors had higher generation probabilities. Based on pairwise subsampling, the degree of clonotype sharing among donors was expected to be affected by sequencing depth. Naive subsets generally had larger estimated clonotype richness than memory subsets. When a few donors were compared, the shared fraction of clonotypes was about 5% for naive CD4, roughly 3.3% for naive CD8, 2.3% for memory CD4, and under 0.5% for memory CD8.

The table lists this clone with a few counts. Its antigen remains undetermined. No base quality values were provided; no much bigger clone lies one nucleotide off. Using the deep immunoSEQ assay, TCR CDR3 regions were amplified from genomic DNA by multiplex PCR. Genomic DNA extracted from each cell subset was distributed evenly over all wells of several immunoSEQ 96-well plates, and each plate served as one replicate. For sorted subsets, each replicate PCR was loaded with 200 ng genomic DNA, equivalent to approximately 33,000 T cell genomes. Purified libraries were measured with a Qubit 3.0 fluorometer, size-checked on a Bioanalyzer 2100, and measured again with the KAPA Library Quantification kit. A separate single-read 150-cycle Illumina NextSeq 550 flow cell was used to sequence each immunoSEQ 96-well plate. On the study's bioinformatics: Because the immunoSEQ output included only junctional sequences and no quality scores, the filtering could not be the same as the filtering used for full-length reads. To assign V/J genes and CDR3, sequences were annotated against IMGT germline references using PyIR, a Python wrapper for IgBLAST v1.9. Reads were filtered out if the reads had weak V/J assignments (E-value above 1e-6), no CDR3, stop codons, out-of-frame junctions, or ambiguous translated residues. V3J clonotypes were defined by identical inferred V gene, J gene, and CDR3 amino acid sequence. The percentage overlap between two repertoires was calculated by dividing the number of shared unique clonotypes by the size of the smaller repertoire. Richness of each repertoire was evaluated using RTK rarefaction, the Chao1 estimator, and Recon v2.1 estimates of unobserved clonotypes. For all TCRbeta clonotypes obtained by the gDNA method from a few donors, generation probabilities were computed with OLGA. The clones in this table, taken by TCRdb from immuneACCESS, are in-frame only. Not every clone is retained; where verified, under half of the shortfall comes from an unresolved V gene, and the cause of the rest is unknown. The V and J calls and clone size come from that table; D and trimming were worked out from the DNA. Across this sample there are more than 2,000,000 clones, with approximately 93% seen only once. The ten largest clones represent 0.35% to 0.5% of the sample.

Rearrangement joined TRBV20-1 to TRBJ1-1; no confident D gene assignment can be made. The sequence was obtained from a man aged 18 to 29 in good health. Some clones in this sample may be carry-over from other donors' samples. The sample was naive CD4+ T cells from PBMCs. The cell subset or site label of this sample denotes: CD45RA+ positively selected. The CDR3 region has the sequence CSAPLQTEAFF. The DNA sequence follows: TGCAGTGCCCCTTTGCAGACTGAAGCTTTCTTT.